This T cell receptor beta chain was profiled in a study of blood T cell repertoires in COVID-19. Overall study context: The study counted Cohort 3 donors as recovered given two negative PCRs, clearance, or symptom resolution. Acute-phase and convalescent COVID-19 samples originated in the United States, Italy and Spain.

In the study's own analysis: From reference gene primer amplification, estimates of nucleated cell counts were derived. Data came from immunoSEQ multiplex PCR; TCRdb stores just in-frame clones and leaves some out. That table is the source of V, J and clone size, and D and trimming were worked out from the DNA. This sample yields fewer than 250,000 clones, of which 86% are seen a single time; around 23% belongs to the top ten. The study assigned cohorts using participant-reported clinical history. Germline V gene sequence: CDR1 LNHDA, CDR2 SQIVND (reference sequence). The CDR3 has 13 amino acids. Trimming cost V 3 bases and J 5 bases, with 10 bases left between them.

This TCR was recovered from a woman aged 40-49 years in a cohort exposed to, infected with or recovered from COVID-19 (not recorded which). Source material: PBMCs or T cells enriched from blood (not recorded which). The chain couples TRBV19 to TRBJ1-1; D is possibly TRBD1 (6 bases). In DNA form, the CDR3 reads TGTGCCAGTAGTATGCAGGGGCATACTGAAGCTTTCTTT. As protein: CASSMQGHTEAFF.